These 21 T cell receptor beta chains were sequenced from one sample in a study of immune heterogeneity within non-small cell lung tumors. Genomic DNA from bulk tumor acted as the template, and around 0.55 ug was loaded per sample. Surgery yielded several widely spaced biopsies per primary tumor. The cohort was untreated, with newly diagnosed non-small cell lung cancer undergoing curative surgery. Amplification of TCR beta CDR3 was performed by multiplex PCR with 32 V and 13 J primers. TCRdb called the multiplex PCR reads again in MiXCR, with one record for every CDR3 protein. The table includes around 30,000 distinct CDR3 sequences, around 30% detected once. The sequenced sample was lung tumor tissue. These receptors were taken from a man in his forties with non-small cell lung cancer.

The gene calls are TRBV11-2 and TRBJ1-1; D is unclear. Trimming cost V 3 bases and J 0 bases, with 5 bases left between them. Germline lookup yields CDR1 SGHAT and CDR2 FQNNGV. The CDR3 length is 13 residues. The CDR3 DNA reads TGTGCCAGCAGCTTGCCCCTGAACACTGAAGCTTTCTTT. Protein sequence: CASSLPLNTEAFF. The full variable domain, completed using reference TRBV11-2 and TRBJ1-1, is EAGVAQSPRYKIIEKRQSVAFWCNPISGHATLYWYQQILGQGPKLLIQFQNNGVVDDSQLPKDRFSAERLKGVDSTLKIQPAKLEDSAVYLCASSLPLNTEAFFGQGTRLTVV.

This sequence joins TRBV6-2 or TRBV6-3 and TRBJ2-2; D not certain. Trimming left V 6 bases short and J 3 bases short, with 17 bases between. This CDR3 is built from 16 residues. From germline, CDR1 is MNHEY and CDR2 SVGEGT. The CDR3 DNA sequence: TGTGCCAGCAGCACCCGTTGGGGATGGGACACCGGGGAGCTGTTTTTT. It specifies CASSTRWGWDTGELFF.

In its sample, this clonotype is medium-sized (0.01 to 0.1%). The V call is TRBV12-3 or TRBV12-4, the J call TRBJ2-7; TRBD2 might be the D (6 bases). This CDR3 region has 14 residues. The ends were cut back, 3 bases at V and 3 bases at J, with 12 bases in the middle. CDR3 bases: TGTGCCAGCAGTTTCTCCGAGGGAGGCTACGAGCAGTACTTC. Residues: CASSFSEGGYEQYF.

The sample holds a few counts of this clonotype. The chain carries TRBV11-1 and TRBJ2-4, with TRBD1 as a possible D gene (6 bases). This CDR3 region has 16 residues. Deletions cut 5 bases from V and 10 bases from J, with 24 bases between. CDR1 SGHAT and CDR2 FQDESV come from the germline V gene (reference sequence). Here the CDR3 reads CASSPSPDRYDGIQYF. As DNA, the CDR3 is TGTGCCAGCAGCCCCTCCCCGGACAGATACGATGGGATTCAGTACTTC.

This clonotype has only one observation. A much bigger clone sits one base away, suggesting this may be a read error. This chain connects TRBV20-1 to TRBJ2-1; D is perhaps TRBD2 (5 bases). Trimming pared 3 bases from V and 4 bases from J, leaving 16 bases between. Germline V gene lookup returns CDR1 DFQATT and CDR2 SNEGSKA (reference sequence). CDR3 size: 15 residues. CDR3 nucleotides: TGCAGTGCTAGGGAGCCAGCGGTAATTTACAATGAGCAGTTCTTC. Protein sequence: CSAREPAVIYNEQFF.

A remark on this clonotype: Possible read error: a much larger clone is one base away. The chain employs TRBV19 and TRBJ1-3; D uncertain. The CDR3 is made up of 15 amino acids. Per the germline V gene, CDR1 is LNHDA and CDR2 is SQIVND (reference sequence). Trimming took off 5 bases at V and 4 bases at J, with 15 bases between the two ends. CDR3 sequence reads: CASSPMAIVGNTIYF. CDR3 DNA: TGTGCCAGTAGTCCTATGGCTATAGTAGGAAACACCATATATTTT.

The chain employs TRBV20-1 and TRBJ2-3; D is possibly TRBD1 or TRBD2 (5 bases each). This CDR3 has 15 residues. With 2 bases removed from V and 4 bases from J, the gap between germline ends came to 16 bases. CDR1 is DFQATT, CDR2 SNEGSKA, per germline (reference sequence). The CDR3 bases are TGCAGTGCTAGATACCGGGGTGACAGCTCAGATACGCAGTATTTT. Its translation is CSARYRGDSSDTQYF.

As concerns this clonotype: With a much larger clone just one base away, this may be a read error. The chain recombines TRBV6-1 with TRBJ2-5, with 8 bases identical to TRBD2. Germline V CDR1 and CDR2: MNHNS, SASEGT. The trim removed 4 bases at V and 3 bases at J, leaving 4 bases unmatched. CDR3 length: 14 amino acids. CDR3 region: CASSAGLEEETQYF. CDR3 DNA sequence: TGTGCCAGCAGTGCGGGACTAGAAGAAGAGACCCAGTACTTC.

This clonotype was seen a few times. The chain couples TRBV12-3 or TRBV12-4 to TRBJ2-5, with TRBD1 as a possible D gene (6 bases). V lost 6 bases and J 7 bases, leaving 18 bases between the germline ends. This CDR3 has 14 amino acids. The CDR3 loop reads CASRFGDNIRTQYF. The DNA of the CDR3 is TGTGCCAGCAGATTCGGGGACAACATAAGGACCCAGTACTTC.

To note about this clonotype: This may arise from a read error, as a much more abundant clone is one base away. V usage is TRBV20-1 and J usage is TRBJ2-7; D is undetermined. Germline CDR1 DFQATT, CDR2 SNEGSKA (reference sequence). Trimming removed 6 bases from V and 0 bases from J, with 18 bases in between. The CDR3 is made up of 15 amino acids. Written as DNA, the CDR3 is TGCAGTGCCCAGTATGCACAGTTACCCTCCTACGAGCAGTACTTC. The encoded protein is CSAQYAQLPSYEQYF.

In the case of this clonotype: A much larger clone is a single base away; this may be a read error. This rearrangement joins TRBV12-3 or TRBV12-4 to TRBJ1-5, with a tentative D call TRBD1 (6 bases). The V gene lost 6 bases and the J gene lost 6 bases, with 12 bases spanning the gap. This CDR3 has 13 residues. The CDR3 is CASRGTWAQPQHF. The CDR3 nucleotides are TGTGCCAGCAGGGGGACATGGGCTCAGCCCCAGCATTTT.

This clonotype was observed many times. The chain combines TRBV19 with TRBJ2-3; D is unresolved. This CDR3 comprises 17 residues. Germline V lookup: CDR1 LNHDA, CDR2 SQIVND (reference sequence). V dropped 0 bases and J dropped 4 bases, with 17 bases sitting between them. The CDR3 sequence is CASSIDPYPRGADTQYF. CDR3 nucleotides: TGTGCCAGTAGTATAGATCCATATCCGAGAGGAGCAGATACGCAGTATTTT.

This clonotype was observed at least ten times. This chain uses TRBV7-9 with TRBJ1-5; 12 nucleotides align to TRBD1. The germline gives CDR1 SEHNR, CDR2 FQNEAQ (reference sequence). The CDR3 contains 22 residues. With 1 base clipped from V and 0 bases from J, the junction kept 16 bases outside the gene matches. CDR3 residues: CASSLDKKKGQGARYSNQPQHF. The DNA of the CDR3 is TGTGCCAGCAGCTTAGACAAAAAGAAGGGACAGGGGGCCCGATATAGCAATCAGCCCCAGCATTTT.

The table lists this clonotype with many counts. The chain combines TRBV11-3 with TRBJ2-7, with 8 bases matching TRBD1. The CDR3 length is 15 residues. V gave up 5 bases and J gave up 3 bases; unmatched junction bases: 9. Germline lookup yields CDR1 SGHNT and CDR2 YENEEA. CDR3 sequence reads: CASSLLTGELYEQYF. The CDR3, as DNA: TGTGCCAGCAGCCTACTGACAGGGGAGCTCTACGAGCAGTACTTC.

This clonotype was picked up many times. The rearrangement links TRBV6-1 to TRBJ1-1; 7 bases map to TRBD1. Trimming cost V 5 bases and J 5 bases; bases outside gene matches: 14. The CDR3 length is 16 residues. Germline lookup yields CDR1 MNHNS and CDR2 SASEGT. The CDR3 nucleotides read TGTGCCAGCAGTCGGAGGACAGGAGTAGGTATAACTGAAGCTTTCTTT. Amino acid sequence: CASSRRTGVGITEAFF.

V and J are TRBV2 and TRBJ2-5, with D tentatively TRBD1 (6 bases). V was clipped by 5 bases and J by 5 bases, with 12 bases between them. Germline-derived CDR1 and CDR2 are SNHLY and FYNNEI. The CDR3 loop spans 13 amino acids. CDR3: CASSSTGLETQYF. Written as DNA, the CDR3 is TGTGCCAGCAGTTCAACAGGGTTGGAGACCCAGTACTTC.

A note on this clonotype: It may be a read error: a sequence one base away is much more abundant. This CDR3 is CACSFRAGTEAWEQYF. The DNA of the CDR3 is TGTGCCTGCAGCTTTAGGGCCGGGACAGAGGCCTGGGAGCAGTACTTC. The V call is TRBV7-6, the J call TRBJ2-7; 7 bases align to TRBD1. The CDR3 spans 16 residues. The germline gives CDR1 SGHVS, CDR2 FNYEAQ.

As regards this clonotype: This may stem from a read error, because a much larger clone lies one nucleotide away. The chain is built from TRBV4-2 and TRBJ1-1; the D gene is possibly TRBD1 (6 bases). This CDR3 region has 16 residues. The V gene's germline CDR1 is LGHNA and CDR2 YNFKEQ. The CDR3 loop is CASSKEGGTGPTEAFF. The CDR3 DNA reads TGTGCCAGCAGCAAAGAAGGGGGAACAGGACCCACTGAAGCTTTCTTT.

This clonotype was recorded a few times. The chain is built from TRBV20-1 and TRBJ2-5; D may be TRBD1 (6 bases). Per the germline V gene, CDR1 is DFQATT and CDR2 is SNEGSKA (reference sequence). The CDR3 covers 15 residues. Trimming took 5 bases from V and 5 from J, leaving 21 bases between them. The CDR3 here is CSAFTGQTFGETQYF. The CDR3 DNA sequence: TGCAGTGCTTTTACCGGACAGACGTTTGGGGAGACCCAGTACTTC.

This clonotype was observed a handful of times. V is TRBV6-2 or TRBV6-3 and J is TRBJ2-1; TRBD1 matches at 9 bases. Trimming took 5 bases from V and 5 from J; bases not matched to a gene: 13. The CDR3 is 17 residues long. From germline, CDR1 is MNHEY and CDR2 SVGEGT. In DNA, the CDR3 is TGTGCCAGCAGTAACGACCGGGACAGGGTTTCACACAATGAGCAGTTCTTC. Its translation: CASSNDRDRVSHNEQFF.

With regard to this clonotype: An end of the junction does not agree with germline; a read error may underlie this. The gene calls are TRBV19 and TRBJ1-6; D may be TRBD1 (5 bases). The CDR3 sequence is 17 residues long. Per germline, CDR1 LNHDA and CDR2 SQIVND (reference sequence). The CDR3 DNA is TGTGCCGGTAGTATAGGTACGCCGGGACGGTATAATTCACCCCTCCACTTT. This gives the protein CAGSIGTPGRYNSPLHF.